Following are 22 T cell receptor beta chains from one sample sequenced in a study of T cells in localized non-small cell lung cancer. Generated by immunoSEQ multiplex PCR, the TCRdb table keeps only in-frame clones and is missing some. The data show 25,000 to 35,000 clones, around 93% seen once. Sample: peripheral blood, taken before any cancer treatment. These receptors were collected from a female donor over 55 with stage I lung adenocarcinoma.

The chain uses TRBV5-6 and TRBJ1-3; D perhaps matches TRBD1 (6 bases). Looked up from germline, CDR1 is SGHDT and CDR2 is YYEEEE. There are 15 residues in the CDR3. The ends were cut back, 3 bases at V and 6 bases at J, with 16 bases in the middle. For the CDR3, the DNA is TGTGCCAGCAGCTCCGGGACGGGGGGCGTAAACACCATATATTTT. Translating it yields CASSSGTGGVNTIYF.

Concerning this clone: Different DNA sequences within this sample yield the same CDR3. This chain connects TRBV20-1 to TRBJ1-1; unclear D gene. The CDR3 runs to 11 residues. Germline CDR1 reads DFQATT; CDR2 reads SNEGSKA (reference sequence). V lost 4 bases, J lost 1 base, and 4 bases lay in between. The CDR3 reads CSATGNTEAFF. CDR3 DNA sequence: TGCAGTGCTACAGGGAACACTGAAGCTTTCTTT.

This clone was detected once. The chain links TRBV15 to TRBJ1-2; tentatively, D is TRBD1 (5 bases). Germline loops: CDR1 LNHNV, CDR2 YYDKDF (reference sequence). There are 16 residues in the CDR3. Deletions cut 1 base from V and 4 bases from J, with 16 bases between. The CDR3 sequence: CATSRVSGDLSYGYTF. The CDR3 nucleotides are TGTGCCACCAGCAGAGTTTCGGGGGACCTATCCTATGGCTACACCTTC. The full variable domain, with the rest looked up from reference TRBV15 and TRBJ1-2, is DAMVIQNPRYQVTQFGKPVTLSCSQTLNHNVMYWYQQKSSQAPKLLFHYYDKDFNNEADTPDNFQSRRPNTSFCFLDIRSPGLGDTAMYLCATSRVSGDLSYGYTFGSGTRLTVV.

A single count supports this clone. The chain is built from TRBV27 and TRBJ2-6; D is unclear. The V end was cut by 5 bases, the J end by 0 bases, with 5 bases between. The CDR3 length is 14 residues. Germline lookup yields CDR1 MNHEY and CDR2 SMNVEV (reference sequence). The CDR3 loop is CASSTLSGANVLTF. The CDR3 region has the DNA TGTGCCAGCAGTACCCTCTCTGGGGCCAACGTCCTGACTTTC.

The CDR3 spells CASSLGLAGLYNEQFF. Here the CDR3 DNA reads TGCGCCAGCAGCTTGGGGCTAGCGGGATTATACAATGAGCAGTTCTTC. This rearrangement joins TRBV5-1 to TRBJ2-1; TRBD2 matches 9 bases. The CDR3 totals 16 residues. CDR1 is SGHRS, CDR2 YFSETQ, per germline. The junction had 5 bases not matched to a gene; V was cut back by 0 bases and J by 4 bases.

This chain uses TRBV27 with TRBJ2-3; 7 bases are a match to TRBD2. Trimming at V came to 5 bases and at J to 2 bases, leaving 13 bases not matched to a gene. CDR1 and CDR2 (germline): MNHEY, SMNVEV (reference sequence). The length of the CDR3 is 17 residues. The CDR3 here is CASSTRRGVAPTDTQYF. CDR3 bases: TGTGCCAGCAGTACGAGACGGGGGGTAGCCCCCACAGATACGCAGTATTTT.

The chain uses TRBV2 and TRBJ2-2; 7 bases agree with TRBD2. The CDR3 spans 13 residues. The V gene end was trimmed by 8 bases and the J gene end by 5 bases; junction bases not matched to a gene: 5. Germline V gives CDR1 SNHLY, CDR2 FYNNEI. This CDR3 reads CASAGEGTGELFF. CDR3 in DNA: TGTGCCAGCGCGGGGGAGGGAACCGGGGAGCTGTTTTTT. The full variable domain, with the rest looked up from reference TRBV2 and TRBJ2-2, is EPEVTQTPSHQVTQMGQEVILRCVPISNHLYFYWYRQILGQKVEFLVSFYNNEISEKSEIFDDQFSVERPDGSNFTLKIRSTKLEDSAMYFCASAGEGTGELFFGEGSRLTVL.

The V and J genes are TRBV30 and TRBJ1-3; maybe TRBD1 (6 bases). This CDR3 is 14 amino acids long. Between the trimmed V and J ends, which lost 1 base and 3 bases, there was a span of 10 bases. CDR1 and CDR2 (germline): GTSNPN, SVGIG (reference sequence). CDR3 in DNA: TGTGCCTGGAGTGGGGACATGTATGGAAACACCATATATTTT. It yields the protein CAWSGDMYGNTIYF.

The V and J genes are TRBV10-3 and TRBJ2-3, with 8 bases that match TRBD1. There are 15 residues in the CDR3. Germline V gene data show CDR1 as ENHRY and CDR2 as SYGVKD. V lost 5 bases, J lost 6 bases, and 10 bases stayed unmatched. CDR3 residues: CAISIGQGRTDTQYF. DNA of the CDR3: TGTGCCATCAGTATTGGACAGGGACGAACGGATACGCAGTATTTT.

The CDR3 nucleotides read TGTGCCAGCAGCTTAGCCCCTCCACGGGCGGGGGGGCCAGGGACCCAGTACTTC. Encoded protein: CASSLAPPRAGGPGTQYF. This chain joins TRBV7-6 and TRBJ2-5; 9 nucleotides agree with TRBD2. Germline CDR1 SGHVS, CDR2 FNYEAQ. The junction had 15 bases not matched to a gene; V was cut back by 0 bases and J by 7 bases. The CDR3 is 18 residues long.

The genes are TRBV5-1 and TRBJ1-2; TRBD1 agrees at 7 bases. CDR1 SGHRS and CDR2 YFSETQ come from the germline V gene. The CDR3 totals 16 residues. Losses at the gene ends were 4 bases for V and 4 bases for J; bases not matched to a gene: 13. CDR3 nucleotides: TGCGCCAGCAGCCCTACCCCAACGACAGGGCGCTATGGCTACACCTTC. Its translation: CASSPTPTTGRYGYTF. The entire variable domain, with the rest obtained from reference TRBV5-1 and TRBJ1-2, is as follows: KAGVTQTPRYLIKTRGQQVTLSCSPISGHRSVSWYQQTPGQGLQFLFEYFSETQRNKGNFPGRFSGRQFSNSRSEMNVSTLELGDSALYLCASSPTPTTGRYGYTFGSGTRLTVV.

The chain carries TRBV2 and TRBJ1-4; the D gene is possibly TRBD1 (5 bases). The germline V and J ends were trimmed by 1 base and 8 bases, with 14 bases remaining between them. The CDR3 has 15 residues. CDR1 is SNHLY and CDR2 is FYNNEI in the germline V gene. The CDR3: CASSEVGGKVEKLFF. CDR3 in DNA: TGTGCCAGCAGTGAAGTTGGGGGGAAGGTAGAAAAACTGTTTTTT.

This clone was observed once. The chain couples TRBV7-9 to TRBJ2-7; TRBD1 matches at 8 bases. V was clipped by 4 bases and J by 2 bases; unmatched bases: 10. Germline lookup yields CDR1 SEHNR and CDR2 FQNEAQ (reference sequence). The CDR3 loop spans 16 amino acids. CDR3 sequence reads: CASSSRAWDRTYEQYF. CDR3 DNA sequence: TGTGCCAGCAGCTCTCGCGCCTGGGACAGGACCTACGAGCAGTACTTC.

This sequence joins TRBV9 and TRBJ2-2; D not certain. Germline values: CDR1 SGDLS, CDR2 YYNGEE. The CDR3 consists of 16 residues. V lost 2 bases and J lost 1, with 12 bases in between. The CDR3 bases are TGTGCCAGCAGCGTGGAAACAGTAGGGAACACCGGGGAGCTGTTTTTT. Its translation: CASSVETVGNTGELFF.

The chain uses TRBV6-6 and TRBJ2-7, with a possible D match to TRBD1 (6 bases). Trimming pared 6 bases from V and 0 bases from J, leaving 18 bases between. In germline, CDR1 is MNHNY, CDR2 SVGAGI (reference sequence). This CDR3 is 16 amino acids long. CDR3 in DNA: TGTGCCAGCAGACCTCAAACAGGGAATCCCTCCTACGAGCAGTACTTC. Amino acids: CASRPQTGNPSYEQYF.

The chain couples TRBV6-1 to TRBJ1-1, with D possibly TRBD1 on 5 matching bases. CDR1 MNHNS and CDR2 SASEGT come from the germline V gene. V was clipped by 8 bases and J by 1 base, with 11 bases between them. The CDR3 extends over 13 amino acids. The CDR3 is CASGEQENTEAFF. The CDR3 DNA follows: TGTGCCAGCGGAGAACAGGAGAACACTGAAGCTTTCTTT.

DNA of the CDR3: TGTGCCATCGGTGGGGAGCGGGTCACCGGGGAGCTGTTTTTT. It is translated as CAIGGERVTGELFF. The rearrangement links TRBV10-3 to TRBJ2-2, with D perhaps TRBD2 (6 bases). CDR1 ENHRY and CDR2 SYGVKD come from the germline V gene. V lost 8 bases to trimming and J lost 4 bases, with 14 bases between them. CDR3 length equals 14 residues.

This chain uses TRBV5-4 with TRBJ1-1; no clear D. Germline V gene lookup returns CDR1 SGHNT and CDR2 YYREEE (reference sequence). V dropped 3 bases and J dropped 6 bases, with 15 bases sitting between them. This CDR3 spans 14 amino acids. CDR3 in DNA: TGTGCCAGCAGCTCGGCGCCATCCCACCCTGAAGCTTTCTTT. Translating it yields CASSSAPSHPEAFF.

V usage is TRBV5-1 and J usage is TRBJ1-3; no clear D gene. CDR3 size: 17 residues. Germline values: CDR1 SGHRS, CDR2 YFSETQ. The V and J ends lost 2 bases and 1 base respectively, with 16 bases between them. CDR3 sequence: CASSFSQLEVSGNTIYF. DNA for the CDR3: TGCGCCAGCAGCTTTAGCCAGCTAGAGGTTTCTGGAAACACCATATATTTT.

The V gene is TRBV6-1, the J gene TRBJ1-2; D is unresolved. V dropped 3 bases and J dropped 4 bases, with 18 bases sitting between them. This CDR3 contains 16 residues. Germline V gene data show CDR1 as MNHNS and CDR2 as SASEGT. Here the CDR3 DNA reads TGTGCCAGCAGTGAGTTAGATTGGCGGCAGTTCTATGGCTACACCTTC. It specifies CASSELDWRQFYGYTF.

The rearrangement links TRBV28 to TRBJ2-2, with D perhaps TRBD2 (6 bases). CDR3 length equals 13 residues. Germline lookup yields CDR1 MDHEN and CDR2 SYDVKM. CDR3 protein: CVIVGGNSGELFF. CDR3 nucleotide sequence: TGTGTTATTGTCGGCGGGAATTCCGGGGAGCTGTTTTTT.

DNA for the CDR3: TGCGCCAGCAGCTCTCCTGTGGGACAGGGGGCGAACTATGGCTACACCTTC. Translation: CASSSPVGQGANYGYTF. This chain connects TRBV4-1 to TRBJ1-2, with TRBD1 matching over 12 bases. CDR1 and CDR2 (germline): MGHRA, YSYEKL. The CDR3 runs 17 residues. The V gene end was trimmed by 5 bases and the J gene end by 2 bases; junction bases not matched to a gene: 9.